This T cell receptor beta chain was documented in a study of T cells in Graves' hyperthyroidism and ophthalmopathy. TCR beta CDR3 sequences were amplified from RNA transcripts. A set of HTBI primers served as the primers for a first-round RT-PCR of the TCR CDR3. TCRdb analysed the multiplex PCR reads with MiXCR anew, one entry per CDR3 protein. There are about 720,000 distinct CDR3 sequences in the sample; 18% occur only once, and around 15% lies in the top ten. The ends were cut back, 1 base at V and 5 bases at J, with 11 bases in the middle. The CDR3 sequence is 13 residues long. Germline loops: CDR1 DFQATT, CDR2 SNEGSKA (reference sequence).

Sequenced: blood. The TCR was taken from a woman aged 45-65 years with Graves' hyperthyroidism that later progressed to Graves' ophthalmopathy. The chain recombines TRBV20-1 with TRBJ1-1; D gene uncertain. CDR3 in DNA: TGCAGTGCTAGAGTGCCGGGGTGGACTGAAGCTTTCTTT. Amino acids: CSARVPGWTEAFF.